Following are 19 T cell receptor beta chains from one sample sequenced in a study of blood T cell repertoires in COVID-19 (dated by TCRdb to 2019 to 2021). The library was obtained by the immunoSEQ multiplex PCR assay. TCRdb provides this immuneACCESS table in a form limited to in-frame rearrangements. Some clones are lacking; in checked studies, under half of them reflect an unresolved V gene, and why the rest are absent is not known. The sample profile shows over 200,000 clones; over 75% of them were found once. Of the sample, roughly a sixth is held by the ten largest clones. Sequencing input: PBMCs or T cells enriched from blood (not recorded which). The receptors were gathered from a man aged 18-30 years who had recovered from COVID-19.

This clone was counted only a few times. V gene TRBV6-1 combines with J gene TRBJ2-5; the D is unclear. Trimming left V 1 base short and J 1 base short, with 7 bases between. The CDR3 extends over 14 amino acids. Germline V lookup: CDR1 MNHNS, CDR2 SASEGT. Here the CDR3 DNA reads TGTGCCAGCAGTGAAGGACCTAGCCAAGAGACCCAGTACTTC. It translates to CASSEGPSQETQYF.

V and J are TRBV19 and TRBJ1-2, with 8 bases that match TRBD1. The CDR3 sequence is 16 residues long. V lost 6 bases and J lost 2; bases outside the gene matches: 11. CDR1 and CDR2 (germline): LNHDA, SQIVND (reference sequence). The CDR3 DNA follows: TGTGCCAGTAGCAAAACGAGGCAGGGGGCGAACTATGGCTACACCTTC. The encoded protein is CASSKTRQGANYGYTF.

This sequence joins TRBV5-6 and TRBJ1-1; possibly TRBD1 for D (5 bases). The CDR3 has 14 residues. The V end lost 1 base, the J end lost 3 bases, and 10 bases lay between the germline ends. Germline V gives CDR1 SGHDT, CDR2 YYEEEE. The chain's CDR3 is CASSLRWGDTEAFF. As DNA, the CDR3 is TGTGCCAGCAGCTTGCGGTGGGGGGACACTGAAGCTTTCTTT.

This chain joins TRBV5-4 and TRBJ1-2, with a tentative D call TRBD1 (5 bases). Germline assignment: CDR1 SGHNT and CDR2 YYREEE (reference sequence). V dropped 3 bases and J dropped 2 bases, with 11 bases sitting between them. This CDR3 is 14 amino acids long. CDR3 DNA sequence: TGTGCCAGCAGCTCATCCCGACAGAACTATGGCTACACCTTC. Protein product: CASSSSRQNYGYTF.

The J gene is TRBJ2-5, the V gene TRBV19; D is possibly TRBD1 (5 bases). Trimming removed 3 bases at V and 5 bases at J, with 10 bases between. Germline V gives CDR1 LNHDA, CDR2 SQIVND (reference sequence). The CDR3 has 13 amino acids. The CDR3 bases are TGTGCCAGTAGTATGTCAGGGTTGGAGACCCAGTACTTC. Amino acids: CASSMSGLETQYF.

The CDR3 sequence: CASRIRTGRTGELFF. CDR3 bases: TGCGCCAGCAGGATTAGGACAGGGCGGACCGGGGAGCTGTTTTTT. The chain links TRBV5-1 to TRBJ2-2; TRBD1 matches at 8 bases. Germline CDR1 SGHRS, CDR2 YFSETQ. The V and J ends lost 5 bases and 5 bases, in that order; junction bases with no gene match: 8. The CDR3 spans 15 residues.

The V gene is TRBV11-3, the J gene TRBJ1-5, with 8 bases matching TRBD1. Germline V gene sequence: CDR1 SGHNT, CDR2 YENEEA. The V segment lost 4 bases and the J segment 5 bases; nucleotides outside the gene matches: 10. This CDR3 is 16 amino acids long. CDR3 sequence (DNA): TGTGCCAGCAGCTCAAAACAGGGGGAGCGATATCAGCCCCAGCATTTT. Its protein is CASSSKQGERYQPQHF.

This clone was recorded a few times. This chain uses TRBV28 with TRBJ1-2; TRBD1 agrees at 8 bases. J gave up 4 bases and V 6 bases, and 10 bases lay outside the gene matches. This CDR3 contains 15 residues. Germline values: CDR1 MDHEN, CDR2 SYDVKM. The CDR3 reads CASSYISGGVYGYTF. Here the CDR3 DNA reads TGTGCCAGCAGCTACATCTCAGGGGGCGTCTATGGCTACACCTTC.

This chain joins TRBV25-1 and TRBJ2-3, with D possibly TRBD2 on 6 matching bases. This CDR3 has 18 amino acids. Germline V gives CDR1 MGHDK, CDR2 SYGVNS. V lost 2 bases and J lost 2, with 20 bases in between. CDR3 in DNA: TGTGCCAGCAGTGAAGGAGGGGCAGGGAATAGGTTCACAGATACGCAGTATTTT. Amino acid sequence: CASSEGGAGNRFTDTQYF.

The V call is TRBV18, the J call TRBJ1-2; 8 nucleotides line up with TRBD1. Losses at the gene ends were 6 bases for V and 7 bases for J; bases not matched to a gene: 13. The CDR3 runs to 15 residues. Germline V CDR1 and CDR2: KGHSH, LQKENI. The CDR3 DNA sequence: TGTGCCAGCTCCCCAACGGACAGGGTTTCGGGTGGCTACACCTTC. Encoded protein: CASSPTDRVSGGYTF.

The V gene is TRBV7-2, the J gene TRBJ2-7; 11 bases are shared with TRBD2. The V gene's germline CDR1 is SGHTA and CDR2 FQGNSA. Unmatched junction bases numbered 5, after V lost 3 bases and J lost 1 base. This CDR3 has 16 residues. For the CDR3, the DNA is TGTGCCAGCAGCTTGGTTAGCGGGGGGGAATCCTACGAGCAGTACTTC. Translating gives CASSLVSGGESYEQYF. Full variable domain (remainder filled in from reference TRBV7-2 and TRBJ2-7): GAGVSQSPSNKVTEKGKDVELRCDPISGHTALYWYRQSLGQGLEFLIYFQGNSAPDKSGLPSDRFSAERTGGSVSTLTIQRTQQEDSAVYLCASSLVSGGESYEQYFGPGTRLTVT.

The chain links TRBV7-2 to TRBJ1-5; 10 bases map to TRBD1. This CDR3 has 15 amino acids. Trimming at V came to 4 bases and at J to 5 bases, leaving 5 bases not matched to a gene. Germline assignment: CDR1 SGHTA and CDR2 FQGNSA. In nucleotides, the CDR3 is TGTGCCAGCAGCTCGGGACAGGGGTTCGATCAGCCCCAGCATTTT. It encodes CASSSGQGFDQPQHF. The variable domain in full, completed from reference TRBV7-2 and TRBJ1-5, reads GAGVSQSPSNKVTEKGKDVELRCDPISGHTALYWYRQSLGQGLEFLIYFQGNSAPDKSGLPSDRFSAERTGGSVSTLTIQRTQQEDSAVYLCASSSGQGFDQPQHFGDGTRLSIL.

The genes are TRBV10-3 and TRBJ1-6; no clear D gene. CDR1 is ENHRY, CDR2 SYGVKD, per germline. The CDR3 is made up of 14 amino acids. The germline V and J ends were trimmed by 10 bases and 8 bases, with 18 bases remaining between them. CDR3 coding DNA: TGTGCCACCCGACCGACATCAATGGATTCACCCCTCCACTTT. Residues: CATRPTSMDSPLHF.

Here the CDR3 reads CSASRSRRVRGTYEQYF. CDR3 nucleotide sequence: TGCAGTGCTAGTCGCTCTCGACGGGTCAGGGGGACCTACGAGCAGTACTTC. The V call is TRBV20-1, the J call TRBJ2-7, with TRBD1 identical over 7 bases. Per germline, CDR1 DFQATT and CDR2 SNEGSKA (reference sequence). The CDR3 totals 17 residues. With V trimmed by 3 bases and J by 2 bases, 16 bases remained unmatched.

This chain joins TRBV9 and TRBJ2-1; the D gene is possibly TRBD2 (5 bases). Germline CDR1 is SGDLS and CDR2 is YYNGEE. Trimming left V 3 bases short and J 0 bases short, with 13 bases between. This CDR3 comprises 16 residues. CDR3 amino acids: CASSERSGSSYNEQFF. The CDR3 bases are TGTGCCAGCAGCGAGAGGAGCGGTAGCTCCTACAATGAGCAGTTCTTC.

This sequence joins TRBV27 and TRBJ2-7, with 11 positions matching TRBD2. The CDR3 spans 16 residues. V lost 3 bases and J lost 0; bases outside the gene matches: 4. The germline CDR1 and CDR2 sequences are MNHEY and SMNVEV (reference sequence). CDR3 sequence (DNA): TGTGCCAGCAGTTTGTCCGGGACTAGCGGCTCCTACGAGCAGTACTTC. Translation: CASSLSGTSGSYEQYF.

V usage is TRBV25-1 and J usage is TRBJ2-7; TRBD2 matches 12 bases. Germline loops: CDR1 MGHDK, CDR2 SYGVNS. Trimming removed 3 bases from V and 3 bases from J; junction bases left unmatched: 3. The CDR3 covers 15 residues. The CDR3 DNA is TGTGCCAGCAGTGAGACTAGCGGGGGCCTCTACGAGCAGTACTTC. Translating gives CASSETSGGLYEQYF.

This clone turned up a few times. This sequence joins TRBV19 and TRBJ1-1; D is unresolved. Trimming took off 5 bases at V and 5 bases at J, with 12 bases between the two ends. This CDR3 contains 13 residues. Germline V CDR1 and CDR2: LNHDA, SQIVND (reference sequence). CDR3 amino acids: CASSFGVGTEAFF. The CDR3 DNA reads TGTGCCAGTAGTTTCGGGGTGGGGACTGAAGCTTTCTTT.

The chain has TRBV14 and TRBJ1-6; 9 nucleotides line up with TRBD1. There are 21 residues in the CDR3. The V segment lost 4 bases and the J segment 0 bases; nucleotides outside the gene matches: 16. Germline-derived CDR1 and CDR2 are SGHDN and FVKESK. In nucleotides, the CDR3 is TGTGCCAGCAGCCGCATCTCCCCCTGGGACAGGGTAAACTCCTATAATTCACCCCTCCACTTT. Translation: CASSRISPWDRVNSYNSPLHF.